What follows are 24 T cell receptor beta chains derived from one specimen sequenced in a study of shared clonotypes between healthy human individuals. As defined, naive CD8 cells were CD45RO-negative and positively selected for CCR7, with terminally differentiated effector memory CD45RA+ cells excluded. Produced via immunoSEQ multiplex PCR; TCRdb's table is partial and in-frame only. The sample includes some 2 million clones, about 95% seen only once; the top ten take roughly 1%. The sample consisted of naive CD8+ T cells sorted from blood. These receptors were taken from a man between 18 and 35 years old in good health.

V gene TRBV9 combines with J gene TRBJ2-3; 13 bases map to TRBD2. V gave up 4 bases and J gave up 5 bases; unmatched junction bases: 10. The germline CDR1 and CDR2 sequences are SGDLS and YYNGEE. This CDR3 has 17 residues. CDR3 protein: CASSLRTSGSEGDTQYF. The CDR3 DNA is TGTGCCAGCAGCTTGAGGACTAGCGGGAGCGAGGGAGATACGCAGTATTTT.

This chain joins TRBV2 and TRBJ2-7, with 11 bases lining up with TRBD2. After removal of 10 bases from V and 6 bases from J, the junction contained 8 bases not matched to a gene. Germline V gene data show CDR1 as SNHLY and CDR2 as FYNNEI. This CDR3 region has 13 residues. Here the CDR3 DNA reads TGTGCCACCCTGACTAGCGGGGCCGTCGAGCAGTACTTC. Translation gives CATLTSGAVEQYF.

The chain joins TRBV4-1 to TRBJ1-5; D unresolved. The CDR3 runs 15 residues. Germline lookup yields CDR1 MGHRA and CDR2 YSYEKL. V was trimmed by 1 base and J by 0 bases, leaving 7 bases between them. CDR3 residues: CASSQVLSSNQPQHF. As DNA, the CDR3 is TGCGCCAGCAGCCAAGTGTTAAGTAGCAATCAGCCCCAGCATTTT.

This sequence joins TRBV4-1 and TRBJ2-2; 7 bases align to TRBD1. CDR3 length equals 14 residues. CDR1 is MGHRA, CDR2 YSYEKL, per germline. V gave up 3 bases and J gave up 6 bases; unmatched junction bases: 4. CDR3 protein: CASSHTTGSGELFF. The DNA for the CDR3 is TGCGCCAGCAGCCATACGACAGGGTCCGGGGAGCTGTTTTTT.

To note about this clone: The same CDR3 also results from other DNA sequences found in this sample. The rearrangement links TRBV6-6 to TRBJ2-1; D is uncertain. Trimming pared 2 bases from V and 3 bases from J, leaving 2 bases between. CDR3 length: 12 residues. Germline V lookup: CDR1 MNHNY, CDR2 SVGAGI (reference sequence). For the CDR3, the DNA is TGTGCCAGCAGTTACATCTACAATGAGCAGTTCTTC. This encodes CASSYIYNEQFF.

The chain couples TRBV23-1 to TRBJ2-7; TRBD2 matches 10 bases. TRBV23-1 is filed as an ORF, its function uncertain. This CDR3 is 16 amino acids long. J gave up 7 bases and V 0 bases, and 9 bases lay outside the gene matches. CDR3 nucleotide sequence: TGCGCCAGCAGTCAATCGGCGATAGCGGGAGGAGGAGAGCAGTACTTC. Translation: CASSQSAIAGGGEQYF.

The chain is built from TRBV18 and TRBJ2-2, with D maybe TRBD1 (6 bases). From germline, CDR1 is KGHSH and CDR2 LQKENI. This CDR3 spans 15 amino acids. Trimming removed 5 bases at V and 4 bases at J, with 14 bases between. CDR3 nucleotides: TGTGCCAGCTCATCAGCACAGGGCGGCACCGGGGAGCTGTTTTTT. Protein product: CASSSAQGGTGELFF.

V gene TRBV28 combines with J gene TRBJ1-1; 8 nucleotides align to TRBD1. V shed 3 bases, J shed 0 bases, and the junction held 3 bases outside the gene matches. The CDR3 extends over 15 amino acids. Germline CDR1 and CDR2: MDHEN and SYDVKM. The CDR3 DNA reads TGTGCCAGCAGTTTCGGACAGGGTATGAACACTGAAGCTTTCTTT. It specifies CASSFGQGMNTEAFF.

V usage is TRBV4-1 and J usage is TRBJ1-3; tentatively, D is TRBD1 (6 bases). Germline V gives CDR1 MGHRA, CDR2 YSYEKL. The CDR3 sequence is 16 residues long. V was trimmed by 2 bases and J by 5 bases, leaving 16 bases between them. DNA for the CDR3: TGCGCCAGCAGCCAAAGGCACAGGGATTGGCGAAACACCATATATTTT. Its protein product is CASSQRHRDWRNTIYF.

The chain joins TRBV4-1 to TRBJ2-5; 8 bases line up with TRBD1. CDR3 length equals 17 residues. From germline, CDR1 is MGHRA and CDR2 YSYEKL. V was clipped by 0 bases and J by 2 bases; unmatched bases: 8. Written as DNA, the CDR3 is TGCGCCAGCAGCCAAGAAAGACAGGGGTCATTACAAGAGACCCAGTACTTC. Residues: CASSQERQGSLQETQYF.

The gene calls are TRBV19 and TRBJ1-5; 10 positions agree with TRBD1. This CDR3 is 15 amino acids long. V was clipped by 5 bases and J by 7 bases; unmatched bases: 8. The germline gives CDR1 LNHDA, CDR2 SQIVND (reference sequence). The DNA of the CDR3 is TGTGCCAGTAGTTTACGGACAGGGGGTGGACAGCCCCAGCATTTT. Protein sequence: CASSLRTGGGQPQHF.

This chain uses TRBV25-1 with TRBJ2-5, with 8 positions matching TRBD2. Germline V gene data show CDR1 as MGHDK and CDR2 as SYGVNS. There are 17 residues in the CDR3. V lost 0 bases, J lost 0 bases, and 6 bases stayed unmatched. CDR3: CASSEYALAGYQETQYF. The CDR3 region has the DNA TGTGCCAGCAGTGAATATGCCCTAGCGGGCTACCAAGAGACCCAGTACTTC.

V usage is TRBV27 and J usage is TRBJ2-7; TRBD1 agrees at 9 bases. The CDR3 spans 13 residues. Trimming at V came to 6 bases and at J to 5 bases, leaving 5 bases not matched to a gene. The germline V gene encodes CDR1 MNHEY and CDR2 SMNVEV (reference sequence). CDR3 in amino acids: CASRDTGGDEQYF. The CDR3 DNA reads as TGTGCCAGCAGAGATACAGGGGGCGACGAGCAGTACTTC.

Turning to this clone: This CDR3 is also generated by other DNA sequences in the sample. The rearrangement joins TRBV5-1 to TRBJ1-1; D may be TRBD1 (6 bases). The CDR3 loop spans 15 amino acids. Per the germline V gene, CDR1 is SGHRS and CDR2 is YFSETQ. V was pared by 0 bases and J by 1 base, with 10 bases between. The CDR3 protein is CASSLAQGRNTEAFF. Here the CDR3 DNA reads TGCGCCAGCAGCTTGGCCCAGGGGCGGAACACTGAAGCTTTCTTT. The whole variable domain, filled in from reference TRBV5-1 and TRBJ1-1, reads KAGVTQTPRYLIKTRGQQVTLSCSPISGHRSVSWYQQTPGQGLQFLFEYFSETQRNKGNFPGRFSGRQFSNSRSEMNVSTLELGDSALYLCASSLAQGRNTEAFFGQGTRLTVV.

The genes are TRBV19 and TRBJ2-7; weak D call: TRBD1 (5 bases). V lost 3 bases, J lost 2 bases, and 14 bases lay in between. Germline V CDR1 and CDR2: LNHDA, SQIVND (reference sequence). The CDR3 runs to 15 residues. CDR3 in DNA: TGTGCCAGTAGTATGCTGGCAGGGCAGACCTACGAGCAGTACTTC. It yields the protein CASSMLAGQTYEQYF.

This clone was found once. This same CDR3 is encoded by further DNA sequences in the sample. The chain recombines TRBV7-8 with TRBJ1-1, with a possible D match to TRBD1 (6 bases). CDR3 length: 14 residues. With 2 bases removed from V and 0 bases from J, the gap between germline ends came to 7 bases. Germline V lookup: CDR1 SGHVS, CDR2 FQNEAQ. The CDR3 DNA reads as TGTGCCAGCAGCTTACAGGGGATGAACACTGAAGCTTTCTTT. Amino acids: CASSLQGMNTEAFF.

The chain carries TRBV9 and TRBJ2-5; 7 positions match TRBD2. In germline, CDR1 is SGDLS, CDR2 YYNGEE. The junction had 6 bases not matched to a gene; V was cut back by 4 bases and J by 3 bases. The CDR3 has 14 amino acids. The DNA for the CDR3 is TGTGCCAGCAGCTACCGGGACTACGAAGAGACCCAGTACTTC. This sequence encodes CASSYRDYEETQYF. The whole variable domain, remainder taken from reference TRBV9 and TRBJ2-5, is DSGVTQTPKHLITATGQRVTLRCSPRSGDLSVYWYQQSLDQGLQFLIQYYNGEERAKGNILERFSAQQFPDLHSELNLSSLELGDSALYFCASSYRDYEETQYFGPGTRLLVL.

This CDR3 is CASSPTPEGDTQYF. The CDR3 nucleotides are TGTGCCAGCAGCCCCACGCCGGAGGGAGATACGCAGTATTTT. The chain joins TRBV11-2 to TRBJ2-3; a weak D match, TRBD2 (6 bases). CDR1 is SGHAT, CDR2 FQNNGV, per germline. The CDR3 loop spans 14 amino acids. V shed 5 bases and J shed 5 bases, with 14 bases lying between them.

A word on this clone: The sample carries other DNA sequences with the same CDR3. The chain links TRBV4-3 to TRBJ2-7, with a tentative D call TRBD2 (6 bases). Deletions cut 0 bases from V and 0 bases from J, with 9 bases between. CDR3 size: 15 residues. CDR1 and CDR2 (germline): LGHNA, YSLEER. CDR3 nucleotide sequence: TGCGCCAGCAGCCAAGATGGGGAGGCCTCCTACGAGCAGTACTTC. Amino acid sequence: CASSQDGEASYEQYF.

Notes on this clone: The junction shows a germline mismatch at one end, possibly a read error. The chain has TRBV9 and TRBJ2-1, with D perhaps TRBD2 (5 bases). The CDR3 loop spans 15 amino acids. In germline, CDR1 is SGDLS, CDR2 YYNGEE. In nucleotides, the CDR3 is TGTGCCAGCAGCGTAGGAGGGTTCTCCGACAATGAGCAGTTCTTC. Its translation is CASSVGGFSDNEQFF.

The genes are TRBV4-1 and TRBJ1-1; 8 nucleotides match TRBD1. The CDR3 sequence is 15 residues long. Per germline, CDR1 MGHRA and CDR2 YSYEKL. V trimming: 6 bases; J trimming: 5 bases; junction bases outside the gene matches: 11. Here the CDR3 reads CASRTPQGEETEAFF. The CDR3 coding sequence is TGCGCCAGCAGAACCCCACAGGGGGAGGAGACTGAAGCTTTCTTT.

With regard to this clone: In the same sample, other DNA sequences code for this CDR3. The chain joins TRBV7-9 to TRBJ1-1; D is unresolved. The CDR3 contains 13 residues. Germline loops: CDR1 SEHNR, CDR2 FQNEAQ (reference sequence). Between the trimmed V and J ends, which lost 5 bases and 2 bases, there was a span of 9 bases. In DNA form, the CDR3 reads TGTGCCAGCAGCCTAACGGCTAACACTGAAGCTTTCTTT. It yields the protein CASSLTANTEAFF.

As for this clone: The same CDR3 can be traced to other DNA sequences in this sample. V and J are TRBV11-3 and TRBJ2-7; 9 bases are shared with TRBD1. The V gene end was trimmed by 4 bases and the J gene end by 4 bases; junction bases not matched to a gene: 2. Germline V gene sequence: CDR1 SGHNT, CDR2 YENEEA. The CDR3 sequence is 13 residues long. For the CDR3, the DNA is TGTGCCAGCAGCTGGGGACAGGGTTACGAGCAGTACTTC. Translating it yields CASSWGQGYEQYF.

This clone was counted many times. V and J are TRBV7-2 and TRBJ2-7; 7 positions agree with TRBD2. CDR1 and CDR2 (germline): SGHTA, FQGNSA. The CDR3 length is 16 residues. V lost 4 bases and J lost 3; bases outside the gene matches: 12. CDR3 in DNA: TGTGCCAGCAGCTCTGGAGAGGGAGGGCCGGTCTACGAGCAGTACTTC. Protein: CASSSGEGGPVYEQYF.